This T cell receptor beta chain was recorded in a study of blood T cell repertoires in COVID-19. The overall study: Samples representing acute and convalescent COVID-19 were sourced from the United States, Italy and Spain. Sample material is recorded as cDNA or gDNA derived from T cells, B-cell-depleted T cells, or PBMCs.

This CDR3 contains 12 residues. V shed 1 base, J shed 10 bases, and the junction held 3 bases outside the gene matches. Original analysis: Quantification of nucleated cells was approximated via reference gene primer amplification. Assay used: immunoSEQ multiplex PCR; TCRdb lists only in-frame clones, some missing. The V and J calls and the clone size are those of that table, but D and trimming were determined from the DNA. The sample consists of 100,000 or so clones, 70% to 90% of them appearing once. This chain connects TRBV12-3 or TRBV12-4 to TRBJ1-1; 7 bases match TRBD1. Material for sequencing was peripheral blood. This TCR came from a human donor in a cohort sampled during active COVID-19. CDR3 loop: CASSLGGTVAFF. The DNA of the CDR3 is TGTGCCAGCAGTTTAGGCGGGACAGTAGCTTTCTTT.